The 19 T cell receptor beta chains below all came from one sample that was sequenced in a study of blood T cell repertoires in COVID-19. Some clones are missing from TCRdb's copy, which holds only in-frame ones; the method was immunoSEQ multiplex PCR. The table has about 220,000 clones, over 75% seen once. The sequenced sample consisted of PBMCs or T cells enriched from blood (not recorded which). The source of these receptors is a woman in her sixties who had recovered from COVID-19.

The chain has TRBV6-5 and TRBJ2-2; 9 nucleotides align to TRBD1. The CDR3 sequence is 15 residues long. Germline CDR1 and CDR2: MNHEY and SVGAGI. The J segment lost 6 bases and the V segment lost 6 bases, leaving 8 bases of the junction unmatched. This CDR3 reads CASRAGTGNAGELFF. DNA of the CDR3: TGTGCCAGCAGGGCCGGGACAGGGAATGCCGGGGAGCTGTTTTTT.

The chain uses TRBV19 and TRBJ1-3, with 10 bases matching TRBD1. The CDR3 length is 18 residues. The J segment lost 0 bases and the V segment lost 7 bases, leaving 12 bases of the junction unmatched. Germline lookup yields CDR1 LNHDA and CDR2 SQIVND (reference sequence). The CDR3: CASTSRRGQGTSGNTIYF. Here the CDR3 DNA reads TGTGCCAGTACCTCCCGGAGGGGACAGGGGACCTCTGGAAACACCATATATTTT. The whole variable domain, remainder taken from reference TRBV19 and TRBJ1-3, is DGGITQSPKYLFRKEGQNVTLSCEQNLNHDAMYWYRQDPGQGLRLIYYSQIVNDFQKGDIAEGYSVSREKKESFPLTVTSAQKNPTAFYLCASTSRRGQGTSGNTIYFGEGSWLTVV.

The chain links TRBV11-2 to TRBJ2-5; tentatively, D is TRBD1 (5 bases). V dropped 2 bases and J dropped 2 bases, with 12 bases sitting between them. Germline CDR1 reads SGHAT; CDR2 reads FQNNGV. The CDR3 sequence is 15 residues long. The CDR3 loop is CASSLQAGPQETQYF. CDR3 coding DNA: TGTGCCAGCAGCTTACAGGCAGGGCCTCAAGAGACCCAGTACTTC.

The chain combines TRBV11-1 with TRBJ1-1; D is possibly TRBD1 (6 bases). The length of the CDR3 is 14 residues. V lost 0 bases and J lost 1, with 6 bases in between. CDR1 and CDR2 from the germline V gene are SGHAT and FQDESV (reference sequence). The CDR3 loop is CASSLAGGNTEAFF. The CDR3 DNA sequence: TGTGCCAGCAGCTTAGCAGGGGGGAACACTGAAGCTTTCTTT.

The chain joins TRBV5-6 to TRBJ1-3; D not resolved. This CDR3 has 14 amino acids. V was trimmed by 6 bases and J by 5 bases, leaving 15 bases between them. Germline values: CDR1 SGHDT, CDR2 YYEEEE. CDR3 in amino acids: CASTGRALRNTIYF. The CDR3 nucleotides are TGTGCCAGCACCGGGAGGGCTCTACGAAACACCATATATTTT.

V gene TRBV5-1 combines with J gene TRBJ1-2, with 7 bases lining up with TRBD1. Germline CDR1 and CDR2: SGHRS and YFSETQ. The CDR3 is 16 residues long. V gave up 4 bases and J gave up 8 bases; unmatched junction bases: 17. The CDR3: CASSHDQYRGTNGYTF. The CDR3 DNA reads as TGCGCCAGCAGCCACGACCAATACAGGGGCACTAACGGCTACACCTTC.

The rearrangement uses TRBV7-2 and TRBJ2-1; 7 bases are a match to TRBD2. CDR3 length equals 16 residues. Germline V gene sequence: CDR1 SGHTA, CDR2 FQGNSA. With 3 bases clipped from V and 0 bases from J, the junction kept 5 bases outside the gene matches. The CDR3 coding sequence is TGTGCCAGCAGCTTGCAGCAGCGGGGCTCCTACAATGAGCAGTTCTTC. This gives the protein CASSLQQRGSYNEQFF. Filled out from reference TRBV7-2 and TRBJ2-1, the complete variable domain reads GAGVSQSPSNKVTEKGKDVELRCDPISGHTALYWYRQSLGQGLEFLIYFQGNSAPDKSGLPSDRFSAERTGGSVSTLTIQRTQQEDSAVYLCASSLQQRGSYNEQFFGPGTRLTVL.

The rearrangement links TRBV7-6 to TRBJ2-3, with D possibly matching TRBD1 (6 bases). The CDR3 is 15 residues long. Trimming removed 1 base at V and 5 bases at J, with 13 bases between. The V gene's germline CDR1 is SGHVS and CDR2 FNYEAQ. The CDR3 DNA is TGTGCCAGCAGCTTAGTTTTGGGGGCAAAAGATACGCAGTATTTT. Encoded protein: CASSLVLGAKDTQYF.

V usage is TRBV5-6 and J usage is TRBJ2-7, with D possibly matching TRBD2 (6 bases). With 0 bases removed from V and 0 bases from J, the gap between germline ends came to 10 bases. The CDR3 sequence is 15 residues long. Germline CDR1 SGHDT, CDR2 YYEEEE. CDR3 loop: CASSLAGGFSYEQYF. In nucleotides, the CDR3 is TGTGCCAGCAGCTTGGCCGGGGGATTCTCCTACGAGCAGTACTTC. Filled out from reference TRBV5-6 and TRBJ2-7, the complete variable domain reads DAGVTQSPTHLIKTRGQQVTLRCSPKSGHDTVSWYQQALGQGPQFIFQYYEEEERQRGNFPDRFSGHQFPNYSSELNVNALLLGDSALYLCASSLAGGFSYEQYFGPGTRLTVT.

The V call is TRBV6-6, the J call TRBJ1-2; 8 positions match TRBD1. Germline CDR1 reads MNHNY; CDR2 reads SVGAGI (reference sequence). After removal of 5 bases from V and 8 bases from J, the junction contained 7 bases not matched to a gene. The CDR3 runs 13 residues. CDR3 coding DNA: TGTGCCAGCAGTCGGACAGGGAGCGGCGGCTACACCTTC. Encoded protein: CASSRTGSGGYTF.

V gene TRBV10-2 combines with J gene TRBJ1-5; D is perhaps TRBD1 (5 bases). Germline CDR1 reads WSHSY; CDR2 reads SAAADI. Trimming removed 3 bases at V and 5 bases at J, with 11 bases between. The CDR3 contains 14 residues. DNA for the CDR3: TGCGCCAGCAGTGACAGGGACTGGGATCAGCCCCAGCATTTT. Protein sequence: CASSDRDWDQPQHF.

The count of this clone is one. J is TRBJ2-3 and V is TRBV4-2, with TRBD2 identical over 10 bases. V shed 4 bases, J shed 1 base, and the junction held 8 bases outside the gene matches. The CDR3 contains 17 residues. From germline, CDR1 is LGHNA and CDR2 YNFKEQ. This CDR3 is CASSPGGAGGGTDTQYF. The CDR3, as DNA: TGTGCCAGCAGCCCCGGTGGAGCGGGAGGGGGCACAGATACGCAGTATTTT.

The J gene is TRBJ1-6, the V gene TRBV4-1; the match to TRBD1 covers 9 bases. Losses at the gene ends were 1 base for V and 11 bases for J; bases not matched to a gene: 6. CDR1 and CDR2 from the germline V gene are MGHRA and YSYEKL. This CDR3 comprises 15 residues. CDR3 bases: TGCGCCAGCAGCCAAGTCTGGACAGGGGATACACCCCTCCACTTT. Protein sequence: CASSQVWTGDTPLHF.

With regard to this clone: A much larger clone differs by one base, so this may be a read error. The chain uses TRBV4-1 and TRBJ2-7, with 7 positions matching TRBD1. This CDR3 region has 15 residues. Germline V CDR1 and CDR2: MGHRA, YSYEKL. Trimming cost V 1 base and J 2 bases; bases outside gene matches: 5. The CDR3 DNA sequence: TGCGCCAGCAGCCAAGTGGAGACAGGGCCCTACGAGCAGTACTTC. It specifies CASSQVETGPYEQYF.

The CDR3 loop reads CASSHRYRDKQPQHF. The CDR3 nucleotides are TGCGCCAGCAGCCACAGATACCGGGACAAACAGCCCCAGCATTTT. The genes are TRBV4-1 and TRBJ1-5; D perhaps matches TRBD1 (6 bases). Germline V gene data show CDR1 as MGHRA and CDR2 as YSYEKL. Trimming pared 3 bases from V and 7 bases from J, leaving 16 bases between. The CDR3 loop spans 15 amino acids.

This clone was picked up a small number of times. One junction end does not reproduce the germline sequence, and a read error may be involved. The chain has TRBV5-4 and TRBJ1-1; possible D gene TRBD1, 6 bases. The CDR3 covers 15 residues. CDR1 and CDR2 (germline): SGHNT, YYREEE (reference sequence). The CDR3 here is CASSLGGTHNTEAFF. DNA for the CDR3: TGTGCCAGCAGTTTGGGTGGGACACATAACACTGAAGCTTTCTTT.

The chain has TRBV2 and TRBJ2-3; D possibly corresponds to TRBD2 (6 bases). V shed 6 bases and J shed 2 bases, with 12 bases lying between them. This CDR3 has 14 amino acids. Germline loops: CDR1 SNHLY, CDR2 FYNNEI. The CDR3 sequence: CASSLSGNTDTQYF. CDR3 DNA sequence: TGTGCCAGCAGCCTTAGCGGAAACACAGATACGCAGTATTTT.

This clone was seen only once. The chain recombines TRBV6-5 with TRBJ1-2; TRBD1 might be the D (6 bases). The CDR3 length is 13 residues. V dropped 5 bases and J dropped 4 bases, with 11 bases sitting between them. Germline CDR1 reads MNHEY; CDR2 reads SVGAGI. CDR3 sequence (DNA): TGTGCCAGCAGTCCAGGACAGACCTATGGCTACACCTTC. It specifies CASSPGQTYGYTF.

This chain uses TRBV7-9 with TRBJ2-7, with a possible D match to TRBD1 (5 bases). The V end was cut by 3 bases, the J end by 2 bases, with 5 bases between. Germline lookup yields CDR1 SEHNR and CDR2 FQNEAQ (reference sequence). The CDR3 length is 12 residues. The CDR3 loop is CASSLDTYEQYF. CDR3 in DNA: TGTGCCAGCAGCTTGGACACCTACGAGCAGTACTTC.